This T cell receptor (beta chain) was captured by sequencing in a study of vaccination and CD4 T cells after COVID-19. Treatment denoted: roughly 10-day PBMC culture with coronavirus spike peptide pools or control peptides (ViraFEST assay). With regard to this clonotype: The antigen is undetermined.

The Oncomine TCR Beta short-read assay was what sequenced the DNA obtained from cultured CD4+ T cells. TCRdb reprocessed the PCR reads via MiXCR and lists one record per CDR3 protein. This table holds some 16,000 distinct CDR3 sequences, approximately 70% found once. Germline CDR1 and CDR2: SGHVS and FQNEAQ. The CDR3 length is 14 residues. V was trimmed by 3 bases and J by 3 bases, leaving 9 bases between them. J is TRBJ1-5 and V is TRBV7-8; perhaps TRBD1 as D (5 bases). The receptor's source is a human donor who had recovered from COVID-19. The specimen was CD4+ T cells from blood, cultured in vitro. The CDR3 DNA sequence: TGTGCCAGCAGCTTTACAGGTTTCAATCAGCCCCAGCATTTT. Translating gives CASSFTGFNQPQHF.